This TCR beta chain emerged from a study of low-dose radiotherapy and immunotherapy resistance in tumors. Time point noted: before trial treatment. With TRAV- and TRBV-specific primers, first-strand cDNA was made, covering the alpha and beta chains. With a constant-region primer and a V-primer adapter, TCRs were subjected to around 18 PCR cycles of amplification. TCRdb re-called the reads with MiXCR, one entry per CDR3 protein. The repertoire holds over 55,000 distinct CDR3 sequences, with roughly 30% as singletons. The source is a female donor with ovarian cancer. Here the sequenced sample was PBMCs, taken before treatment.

CDR3 region: CASSWDTLTNIQFF. The CDR3 DNA reads TGTGCCAGCAGTTGGGACACCTTAACGAATATTCAGTTCTTC. The chain carries TRBV28 and TRBJ2-1; perhaps TRBD1 as D (6 bases). CDR3 size: 14 residues. Per the germline V gene, CDR1 is MDHEN and CDR2 is SYDVKM. Trimming took 4 bases from V and 13 from J, leaving 20 bases between them.